This is a list of T cell receptor beta chains from one sample in a study of cytomegalovirus exposure and HLA in healthy donors. The table came from immunoSEQ multiplex PCR; TCRdb's copy has only in-frame clones and leaves some out. This sample carries more than 70,000 clones, 76% of them seen once, and the ten largest clones take around 5.3%. The sequencing sample was made of PBMCs. The receptors originated from a man aged 30 to 45 in good health and CMV-seropositive. Each CDR3 is given with its conserved first and last residue. The D gene is left open where the match is weak. The listing skips clone size in some rows; elsewhere it reads once, few, many or a size class.

CDR3aa	CDR3nt	d_gene	v_gene	j_gene	abundance
CASSQDVGGGTYEQYF	TGCGCCAGCAGCCAAGACGTGGGCGGGGGTACCTACGAGCAGTACTTC	TRBD2	TRBV4-1	TRBJ2-7	NA
CASSQEASGMNIQYF	TGCGCCAGCAGCCAAGAGGCTAGCGGGATGAACATTCAGTACTTC	TRBD2	TRBV4-3	TRBJ2-4	NA
CASSVDPPGLATDTQYF	TGTGCCAGCAGCGTAGATCCCCCCGGACTAGCCACAGATACGCAGTATTTT	TRBD2	TRBV9	TRBJ2-3	few
CAWRLEFEAFF	TGTGCCTGGAGGTTGGAGTTTGAAGCTTTCTTT	NA	TRBV30	TRBJ1-1	NA
CASSSRTGGEKLFF	TGTGCCAGTAGTTCCCGGACAGGGGGTGAAAAACTGTTTTTT	TRBD1	TRBV19	TRBJ1-4	NA
CASSPTPPGGEQFF	TGTGCCAGCAGCCCGACACCCCCAGGGGGTGAGCAGTTCTTC	TRBD1	TRBV5-6	TRBJ2-1	once
CASSYNRGGGYGYTF	TGTGCCAGCAGTTATAACCGGGGAGGCGGCTATGGCTACACCTTC	NA	TRBV6-5	TRBJ1-2	once
CASRGQAALGGYTF	TGTGCCAGCAGGGGACAGGCGGCCTTAGGGGGCTACACCTTC	TRBD1	TRBV6-5	TRBJ1-2	NA
CASSLEASHGYTF	TGTGCCAGCAGCTTGGAAGCTTCTCATGGCTACACCTTC	NA	TRBV5-5	TRBJ1-2	NA
CASSEFRGREKLFF	TGTGCCAGCAGTGAATTCCGGGGTCGTGAAAAACTGTTTTTT	NA	TRBV25-1	TRBJ1-4	NA
CASTQGGSYNEQFF	TGTGCCAGCACTCAGGGGGGTTCCTACAATGAGCAGTTCTTC	NA	TRBV6-5	TRBJ2-1	NA
CSAGTSGTGNEQFF	TGCAGCGCTGGGACTAGCGGGACGGGGAATGAGCAGTTCTTC	TRBD2	TRBV29-1	TRBJ2-1	NA
CASTPQGNTEAFF	TGTGCCAGCACCCCACAGGGGAACACTGAAGCTTTCTTT	NA	TRBV6-1	TRBJ1-1	NA
CASSPRTGLNYGYTF	TGTGCCAGTAGCCCCAGGACAGGGTTAAACTATGGCTACACCTTC	TRBD1	TRBV19	TRBJ1-2	NA
CASSLLLAGTYEQYF	TGTGCCAGCAGCTTATTACTAGCGGGGACCTACGAGCAGTACTTC	TRBD2	TRBV7-2	TRBJ2-7	NA
CASSPLRAGDKAFF	TGTGCCAGCAGCCCTTTACGGGCAGGGGATAAAGCTTTCTTT	NA	TRBV6-5	TRBJ1-1	NA
CASSLISLSTYNEQFF	TGCGCCAGCAGCTTGATAAGCCTTTCAACCTACAATGAGCAGTTCTTC	NA	TRBV5-1	TRBJ2-1	NA
CASGPAGDYEQFF	TGCGCCAGTGGGCCGGCAGGGGATTATGAGCAGTTCTTC	NA	TRBV5-1	TRBJ2-1	NA
CASSRTTYYEQYF	TGCGCCAGCAGCCGGACAACCTACTACGAGCAGTACTTC	NA	TRBV4-1	TRBJ2-7	NA
CASSQSGNTGELFF	TGTGCCAGCAGTCAAAGCGGGAACACCGGGGAGCTGTTTTTT	NA	TRBV7-9	TRBJ2-2	NA
CASSLTGAMNTEAFF	TGTGCCAGCAGTTTGACAGGGGCCATGAACACTGAAGCTTTCTTT	TRBD1	TRBV28	TRBJ1-1	NA
CASSQVVSSGGARETQYF	TGTGCCAGCAGCCAAGTAGTCTCGAGCGGGGGTGCCCGGGAGACCCAGTACTTC	TRBD2	TRBV4-2	TRBJ2-5	NA
CASSPGANTEAFF	TGTGCCAGCAGTCCAGGGGCGAACACTGAAGCTTTCTTT	NA	TRBV2	TRBJ1-1	NA
CASTQELAGVETQYF	TGCGCCAGCACCCAGGAACTAGCGGGGGTAGAGACCCAGTACTTC	TRBD2	TRBV4-1	TRBJ2-5	NA
CASSQDEGQGAAFF	TGCGCCAGCAGCCAAGATGAAGGACAGGGGGCAGCTTTCTTT	TRBD1	TRBV4-1	TRBJ1-1	NA
CASSLGQVYGYTF	TGTGCCAGCAGCTTAGGACAGGTTTATGGCTACACCTTC	NA	TRBV7-2	TRBJ1-2	NA
CASSFPDSFSTYEQYF	TGTGCCAGCAGCTTCCCGGACAGCTTCTCTACCTACGAGCAGTACTTC	NA	TRBV11-2	TRBJ2-7	NA
CASSVDQTPPPEAFF	TGTGCCAGCAGCGTAGATCAGACTCCACCCCCCGAAGCTTTCTTT	NA	TRBV9	TRBJ1-1	NA
CASSSLTGSYEQYF	TGTGCCAGCAGCTCCTTGACAGGATCCTACGAGCAGTACTTC	NA	TRBV5-1	TRBJ2-7	NA
CASSPRGSGGPQETQYF	TGTGCCAGCAGCCCGCGCGGTAGCGGGGGGCCGCAAGAGACCCAGTACTTC	TRBD2	TRBV11-2	TRBJ2-5	NA
CASSSQGRTEAFF	TGCGCCAGCAGCTCACAGGGGCGGACTGAAGCTTTCTTT	TRBD1	TRBV5-1	TRBJ1-1	once
CASSRVAGVDEQYF	TGCGCCAGCAGCCGAGTAGCGGGAGTGGACGAGCAGTACTTC	TRBD2	TRBV4-1	TRBJ2-7	NA
CASSHRTGNEQYF	TGCGCCAGCAGCCATAGGACAGGGAACGAGCAGTACTTC	TRBD1	TRBV4-3	TRBJ2-7	NA
CASSTVAGGNNEQFF	TGTGCCAGCAGCACCGTAGCGGGAGGGAACAATGAGCAGTTCTTC	TRBD2	TRBV6-1	TRBJ2-1	NA
CASTAGVNYGYTF	TGCGCCAGCACGGCAGGGGTTAACTATGGCTACACCTTC	NA	TRBV10-1	TRBJ1-2	NA
CASKPQGADYGYTF	TGTGCCAGCAAGCCACAGGGGGCTGATTATGGCTACACCTTC	TRBD1	TRBV2	TRBJ1-2	NA
CASNKAGVPYGYTF	TGTGCCAGCAACAAGGCCGGGGTCCCCTATGGCTACACCTTC	NA	TRBV9	TRBJ1-2	NA
CASSSRGPPTDTQYF	TGCGCCAGCAGCAGCAGGGGGCCCCCCACAGATACGCAGTATTTT	TRBD1	TRBV5-1	TRBJ2-3	NA
CASSQRGGSVGYTF	TGTGCCAGCAGCCAAAGGGGAGGATCGGTTGGCTACACCTTC	NA	TRBV4-2	TRBJ1-2	NA
CASSLEGASTDTQYF	TGCGCCAGCAGCCTTGAAGGGGCGAGCACAGATACGCAGTATTTT	NA	TRBV5-1	TRBJ2-3	NA
CAWSVLGGSTGEQFF	TGTGCCTGGAGTGTACTTGGCGGGAGTACGGGGGAGCAGTTCTTC	TRBD2	TRBV30	TRBJ2-1	few
CSVGRGTGELFF	TGCAGCGTCGGGAGGGGGACCGGGGAGCTGTTTTTT	TRBD2	TRBV29-1	TRBJ2-2	NA
CASSFSGTVGTEAFF	TGTGCCAGCAGTTTCAGCGGCACCGTGGGGACTGAAGCTTTCTTT	NA	TRBV27	TRBJ1-1	NA
CASSPGGAYNEQFF	TGTGCCAGCAGCCCTGGGGGGGCCTACAATGAGCAGTTCTTC	TRBD2	TRBV7-3	TRBJ2-1	few
CARAGVGETQYF	TGTGCCAGAGCGGGAGTTGGGGAGACCCAGTACTTC	TRBD2	TRBV2	TRBJ2-5	NA
CASSFAGRNTEAFF	TGTGCCAGCAGTTTCGCCGGGAGGAACACTGAAGCTTTCTTT	NA	TRBV28	TRBJ1-1	NA
CARGTNPTNEQYF	TGTGCCCGGGGGACGAACCCTACGAACGAGCAGTACTTC	NA	TRBV30	TRBJ2-7	once
CASSASKREEETQYF	TGTGCCAGCAGCGCCTCTAAGCGGGAAGAAGAGACCCAGTACTTC	TRBD2	TRBV7-9	TRBJ2-5	once
CASSHLASGVEETQYF	TGCGCCAGCAGCCACCTCGCTAGCGGGGTTGAAGAGACCCAGTACTTC	TRBD2	TRBV4-1	TRBJ2-5	NA
CASSVTGGGGAGELFF	TGTGCCAGCAGTGTGACAGGGGGCGGCGGTGCCGGGGAGCTGTTTTTT	TRBD1	TRBV2	TRBJ2-2	NA
CASSSTPYWTGGGYTF	TGTGCCAGTAGTTCTACCCCCTATTGGACAGGGGGTGGCTACACCTTC	TRBD1	TRBV19	TRBJ1-2	once
CASRPPGQGALEQYF	TGTGCCAGCAGACCACCGGGACAGGGGGCGTTGGAGCAGTACTTC	TRBD1	TRBV6-5	TRBJ2-7	few
CASSLAPDSNQPQHF	TGCGCCAGCAGCTTGGCTCCAGATAGCAATCAGCCCCAGCATTTT	NA	TRBV5-1	TRBJ1-5	NA
CASTLRGTGPQPQHF	TGTGCCAGCACCCTCCGGGGGACAGGCCCTCAGCCCCAGCATTTT	TRBD1	TRBV2	TRBJ1-5	once
CAGGQLGGYGYTF	TGTGCCGGTGGACAGCTCGGCGGCTATGGCTACACCTTC	NA	TRBV19	TRBJ1-2	NA
CASSLVGGQPQHF	TGTGCCAGCAGCTTGGTAGGCGGTCAGCCCCAGCATTTT	NA	TRBV5-6	TRBJ1-5	NA
CASSYDRAYEQYF	TGTGCCAGCAGCTACGACAGGGCCTACGAGCAGTACTTC	TRBD1	TRBV11-2	TRBJ2-7	NA
CASSEGGDSTRQYF	TGTGCCAGCAGTGAAGGGGGGGACAGTACGAGGCAGTACTTC	NA	TRBV6-1	TRBJ2-7	NA
CASRKRLGNIVAFF	TGTGCCAGCAGGAAGAGACTGGGTAATATCGTGGCTTTCTTT	NA	TRBV5-8	TRBJ1-1	few
CASSPLGGSSAYEQYF	TGTGCCAGTAGCCCCCTAGGGGGCAGTTCGGCCTACGAGCAGTACTTC	TRBD1	TRBV19	TRBJ2-7	once